The 9 T cell receptor beta chains presented below share a single source sample, sequenced in a study of control samples from healthy donors and cancer patients (dated by TCRdb to 2018 to 2020). Library prep was done by the immunoSEQ multiplex PCR assay. In its TCRdb copy, this immuneACCESS table keeps in-frame sequences only and misses some clones. Where compared with another copy, unresolved V genes explain less than half of these, and the others have no known cause. The sample records some 78,000 clones, less than 90% of which are singletons. The ten largest clonotypes hold about 7.4% of the sample. Input material: blood. The receptor source for this set is a woman aged 55-70 years in good health.

The chain is built from TRBV19 and TRBJ1-2, with TRBD1 identical over 8 bases. The CDR3 is 13 residues long. V lost 5 bases to trimming and J lost 7 bases; unmatched junction nucleotides: 6. Per germline, CDR1 LNHDA and CDR2 SQIVND (reference sequence). This CDR3 reads CASSPLQGVGYTF. In nucleotides, the CDR3 is TGTGCCAGTAGTCCATTACAGGGGGTTGGCTACACCTTC.

This chain uses TRBV25-1 with TRBJ1-1, with TRBD1 matching over 9 bases. The CDR3 totals 15 residues. Germline V gene lookup returns CDR1 MGHDK and CDR2 SYGVNS. J gave up 3 bases and V 3 bases, and 5 bases lay outside the gene matches. CDR3 sequence (DNA): TGTGCCAGCAGTGACCCAGGGGACAGGGACACTGAAGCTTTCTTT. Translated, it gives CASSDPGDRDTEAFF.

The rearrangement uses TRBV30 and TRBJ2-3; D remains ambiguous. CDR1 and CDR2 (germline): GTSNPN, SVGIG (reference sequence). This CDR3 comprises 13 residues. Trimming pared 2 bases from V and 0 bases from J, leaving 6 bases between. The CDR3 spells CAWSMGSTDTQYF. The CDR3 nucleotides are TGTGCCTGGAGTATGGGAAGCACAGATACGCAGTATTTT.

The chain is built from TRBV28 and TRBJ2-1, with 10 bases identical to TRBD2. Germline V CDR1 and CDR2: MDHEN, SYDVKM. The CDR3 extends over 15 amino acids. Unmatched junction bases numbered 1, after V lost 4 bases and J lost 1 base. CDR3 region: CASSSAGGSYNEQFF. CDR3 in DNA: TGTGCCAGCAGTTCAGCGGGAGGGTCCTACAATGAGCAGTTCTTC. Supplemented by reference TRBV28 and TRBJ2-1, the full variable domain reads DVKVTQSSRYLVKRTGEKVFLECVQDMDHENMFWYRQDPGLGLRLIYFSYDVKMKEKGDIPEGYSVSREKKERFSLILESASTNQTSMYLCASSSAGGSYNEQFFGPGTRLTVL.

This chain links TRBV7-2 with TRBJ2-6; 9 nucleotides align to TRBD2. The trim removed 0 bases at V and 3 bases at J, leaving 3 bases unmatched. The CDR3 length is 17 residues. Germline V gene data show CDR1 as SGHTA and CDR2 as FQGNSA. CDR3 sequence: CASSLAAAGGGANVLTF. In DNA, the CDR3 is TGTGCCAGCAGCTTAGCAGCAGCGGGAGGTGGGGCCAACGTCCTGACTTTC.

The chain joins TRBV7-9 to TRBJ1-1, with 9 bases identical to TRBD1. Germline-derived CDR1 and CDR2 are SEHNR and FQNEAQ (reference sequence). The CDR3 length is 17 residues. V lost 4 bases and J lost 8; bases outside the gene matches: 17. CDR3 nucleotides: TGTGCCAGCAGCTCTCCCCGCGGACAGGGGAGGTTGTCGGAAGCTTTCTTT. It specifies CASSSPRGQGRLSEAFF.

CDR3 DNA: TGCGCCAGCAGCTTGGTCGGGGGCGCGGGAGAGACCCAGTACTTC. Protein product: CASSLVGGAGETQYF. V and J are TRBV5-1 and TRBJ2-7; either TRBD1 or TRBD2 may fit D (6 bases each). The better agreement between TRBJ2-5 and the DNA end casts doubt on the J call. CDR1 and CDR2 from the germline V gene are SGHRS and YFSETQ. The CDR3 is 15 residues long.

CDR3 loop: CASSQGTWSDEAFF. In DNA form, the CDR3 reads TGCGCCAGCAGCCAAGGTACGTGGTCCGATGAAGCTTTCTTT. The chain carries TRBV4-1 and TRBJ1-1; D gene ambiguous. CDR1 and CDR2 from the germline V gene are MGHRA and YSYEKL. Trimming pared 1 base from V and 7 bases from J, leaving 13 bases between. The CDR3 loop spans 14 amino acids.

V is TRBV5-1 and J is TRBJ2-2; possible D gene TRBD1, 6 bases. The CDR3 consists of 17 residues. Trimming removed 3 bases at V and 0 bases at J, with 15 bases between. Germline V gives CDR1 SGHRS, CDR2 YFSETQ. CDR3 DNA: TGCGCCAGCAGCTCGCCCACAGGGCTCTCGAACACCGGGGAGCTGTTTTTT. Translating gives CASSSPTGLSNTGELFF. Filled out from reference TRBV5-1 and TRBJ2-2, the complete variable domain reads KAGVTQTPRYLIKTRGQQVTLSCSPISGHRSVSWYQQTPGQGLQFLFEYFSETQRNKGNFPGRFSGRQFSNSRSEMNVSTLELGDSALYLCASSSPTGLSNTGELFFGEGSRLTVL.